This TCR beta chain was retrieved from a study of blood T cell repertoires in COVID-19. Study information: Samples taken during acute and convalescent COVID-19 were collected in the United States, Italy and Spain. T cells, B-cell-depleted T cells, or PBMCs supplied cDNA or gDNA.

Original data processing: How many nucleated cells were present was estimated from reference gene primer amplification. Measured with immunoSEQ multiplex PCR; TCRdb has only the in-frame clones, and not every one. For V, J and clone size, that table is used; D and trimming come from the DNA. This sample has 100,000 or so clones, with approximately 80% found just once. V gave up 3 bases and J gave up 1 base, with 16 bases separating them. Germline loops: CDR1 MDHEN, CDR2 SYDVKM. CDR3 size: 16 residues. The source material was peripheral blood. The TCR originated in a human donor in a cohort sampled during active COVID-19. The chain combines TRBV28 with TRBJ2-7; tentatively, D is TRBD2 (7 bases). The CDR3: CASSLMGGGKSYEQYF. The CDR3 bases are TGTGCCAGCAGTTTGATGGGAGGGGGGAAATCCTACGAGCAGTACTTC.